This T cell receptor beta chain stems from a study of blood T cell repertoires in COVID-19. In the study overall: Spain, Italy and the United States supplied samples that represented acute and convalescent COVID-19.

How the authors handled the data: Using reference gene primer amplification, nucleated cell counts were estimated. Sequenced by immunoSEQ multiplex PCR; TCRdb stores in-frame clones only, minus some. That table supplies the V and J calls and clone size; D and trimming were determined from the DNA. The table includes 100,000 to 150,000 clones, approximately 86% detected once. Trimming stripped 0 bases from V and 2 bases from J, with 15 bases between. Germline lookup yields CDR1 MGHRA and CDR2 YSYEKL. The CDR3 totals 17 residues. Allocation to cohorts depended on clinical history reported by the participants. Recovery among Cohort 3 donors was established by two negative PCRs, clearance, or symptom resolution.

The clonotype comes from a woman between 50 and 59 years old who had recovered from COVID-19. The rearrangement links TRBV4-1 to TRBJ2-3; tentatively, D is TRBD2 (6 bases). The sequencing input was PBMCs or T cells enriched from blood (not recorded which). CDR3 DNA sequence: TGCGCCAGCAGCCAAGAACCCGGGACTTCCTACACAGATACGCAGTATTTT. Protein sequence: CASSQEPGTSYTDTQYF.